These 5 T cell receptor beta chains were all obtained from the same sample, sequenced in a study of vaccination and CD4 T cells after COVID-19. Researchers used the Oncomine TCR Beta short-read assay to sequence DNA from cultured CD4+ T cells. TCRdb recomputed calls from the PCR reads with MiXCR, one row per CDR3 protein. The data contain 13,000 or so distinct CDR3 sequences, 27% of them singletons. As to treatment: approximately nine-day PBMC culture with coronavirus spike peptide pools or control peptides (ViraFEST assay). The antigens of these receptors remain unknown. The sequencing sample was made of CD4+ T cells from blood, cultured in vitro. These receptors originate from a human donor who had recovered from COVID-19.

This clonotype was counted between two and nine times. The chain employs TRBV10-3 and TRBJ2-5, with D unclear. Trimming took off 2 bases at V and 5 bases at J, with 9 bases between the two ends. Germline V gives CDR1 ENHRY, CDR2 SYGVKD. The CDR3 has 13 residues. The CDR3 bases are TGTGCCATCAGTGAGGGGGAACGGGAGACCCAGTACTTC. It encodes CAISEGERETQYF.

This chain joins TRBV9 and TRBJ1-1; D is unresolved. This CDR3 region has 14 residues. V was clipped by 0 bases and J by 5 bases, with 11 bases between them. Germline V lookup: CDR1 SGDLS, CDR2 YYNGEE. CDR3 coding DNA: TGTGCCAGCAGCGTAGATTCGATCAATACTGAAGCTTTCTTT. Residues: CASSVDSINTEAFF.

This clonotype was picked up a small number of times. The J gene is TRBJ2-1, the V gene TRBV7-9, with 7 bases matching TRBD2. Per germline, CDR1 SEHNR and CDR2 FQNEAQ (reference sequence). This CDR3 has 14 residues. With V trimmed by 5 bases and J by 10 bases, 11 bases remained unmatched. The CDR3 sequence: CASSPTLPSGEQFF. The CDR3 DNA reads TGTGCCAGCAGCCCCACCCTCCCTAGCGGAGAGCAGTTCTTC.

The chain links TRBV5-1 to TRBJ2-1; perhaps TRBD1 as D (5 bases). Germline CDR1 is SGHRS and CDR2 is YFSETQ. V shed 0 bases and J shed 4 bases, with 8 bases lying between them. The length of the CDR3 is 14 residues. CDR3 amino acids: CASSLAGQYNEQFF. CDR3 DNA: TGCGCCAGCAGCTTGGCTGGACAATACAATGAGCAGTTCTTC.

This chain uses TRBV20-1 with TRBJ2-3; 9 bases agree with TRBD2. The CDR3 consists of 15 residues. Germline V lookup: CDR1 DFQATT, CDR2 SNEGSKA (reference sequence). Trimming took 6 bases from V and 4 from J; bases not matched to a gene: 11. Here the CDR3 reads CSAPFGGGASDTQYF. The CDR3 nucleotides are TGCAGTGCCCCCTTTGGCGGGGGGGCTTCAGATACGCAGTATTTT.